Sequencing of this T cell receptor (beta chain) was carried out in a study of shared clonotypes between healthy human individuals. Study-level findings and limits: Sampling used blood alone; tissue repertoires probably differ.

The CDR3 totals 14 residues. From germline, CDR1 is MNHEY and CDR2 SMNVEV (reference sequence). Trimming shortened V by 0 bases and J by 2 bases, and 8 bases separated the two germline ends. A split of CD4+ cells into CD45RA+ naive and CD45RA-negative memory subsets was performed. About this clone itself: Its antigen is not known. This specimen includes other DNA sequences encoding the same CDR3.

TCRdb's table, derived via immunoSEQ multiplex PCR, lists solely in-frame clones and lacks some. This table has just over 2,000,000 clones, 90% to 95% appearing once. The receptor was isolated from a man aged 18 to 30 in good health. The chain carries TRBV27 and TRBJ2-7, with D perhaps TRBD2 (6 bases). The sample was naive CD4+ T cells sorted from blood. The subset denotes: CD45RA+ positively selected. The CDR3 sequence: CASSLSPGAYEQYF. In DNA form, the CDR3 reads TGTGCCAGCAGTTTATCCCCGGGAGCCTACGAGCAGTACTTC.